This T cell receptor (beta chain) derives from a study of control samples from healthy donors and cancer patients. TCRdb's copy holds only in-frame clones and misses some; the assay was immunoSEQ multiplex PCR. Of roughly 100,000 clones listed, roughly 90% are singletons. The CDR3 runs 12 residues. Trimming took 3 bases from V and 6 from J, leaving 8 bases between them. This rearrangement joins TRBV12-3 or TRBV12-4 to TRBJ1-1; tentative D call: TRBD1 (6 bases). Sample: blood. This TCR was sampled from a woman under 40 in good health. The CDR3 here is CASSFGTPEAFF. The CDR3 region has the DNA TGTGCCAGCAGTTTCGGGACACCTGAAGCTTTCTTT.